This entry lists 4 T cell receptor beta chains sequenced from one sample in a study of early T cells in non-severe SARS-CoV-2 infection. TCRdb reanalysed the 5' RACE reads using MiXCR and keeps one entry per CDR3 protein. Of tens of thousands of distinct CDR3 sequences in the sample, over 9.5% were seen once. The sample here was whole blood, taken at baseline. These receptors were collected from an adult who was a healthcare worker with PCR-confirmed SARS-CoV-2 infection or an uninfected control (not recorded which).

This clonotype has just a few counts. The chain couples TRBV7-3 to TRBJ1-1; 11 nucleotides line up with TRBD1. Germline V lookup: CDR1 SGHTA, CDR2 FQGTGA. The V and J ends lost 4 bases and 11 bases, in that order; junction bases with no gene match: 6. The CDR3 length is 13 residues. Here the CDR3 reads CASSSGQGALAFF. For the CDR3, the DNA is TGTGCCAGCAGCTCCGGACAGGGGGCTCTTGCTTTCTTT.

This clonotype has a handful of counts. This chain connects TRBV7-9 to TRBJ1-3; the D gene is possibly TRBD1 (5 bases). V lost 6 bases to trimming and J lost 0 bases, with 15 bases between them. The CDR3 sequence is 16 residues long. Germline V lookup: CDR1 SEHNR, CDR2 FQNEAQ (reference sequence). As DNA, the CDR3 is TGTGCCAGCAGACCTCCCCGAGACAGCTCTGGAAACACCATATATTTT. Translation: CASRPPRDSSGNTIYF. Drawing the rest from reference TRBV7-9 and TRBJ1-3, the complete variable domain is DTGVSQNPRHKITKRGQNVTFRCDPISEHNRLYWYRQTLGQGPEFLTYFQNEAQLEKSRLLSDRFSAERPKGSFSTLEIQRTEQGDSAMYLCASRPPRDSSGNTIYFGEGSWLTVV.

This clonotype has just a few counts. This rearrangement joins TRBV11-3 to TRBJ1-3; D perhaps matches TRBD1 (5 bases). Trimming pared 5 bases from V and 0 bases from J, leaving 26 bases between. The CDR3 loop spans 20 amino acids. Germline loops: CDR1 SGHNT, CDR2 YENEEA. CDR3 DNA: TGTGCCAGCAGCACCCGGACATCCCGGGGAGAGAGGAGCTCTGGAAACACCATATATTTT. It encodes CASSTRTSRGERSSGNTIYF.

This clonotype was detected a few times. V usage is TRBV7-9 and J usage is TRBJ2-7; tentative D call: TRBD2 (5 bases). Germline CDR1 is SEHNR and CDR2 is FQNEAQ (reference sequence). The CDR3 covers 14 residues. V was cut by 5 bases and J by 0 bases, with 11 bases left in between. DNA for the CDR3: TGTGCCAGCAGCCTAGGACTCCTCTCCTACGAGCAGTACTTC. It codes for CASSLGLLSYEQYF.